This T cell receptor beta chain was sequenced in a study of T-cell reconstitution after alpha-beta-depleted transplantation in children. Study-level findings and limits: Where some patients showed high TCRbeta diversity at day 60, it came from recipient T cells and thymic progenitors that had survived. T-cell counts and diversity at one year following transplant were attributed mainly to newly produced T cells. Reports say that about two months after transplant, the alpha-beta T cells came out of several hundred graft clones that had expanded.

A remark on this clonotype: Its cognate antigen is unknown.

The CDR3 is 15 amino acids. V gave up 9 bases and J gave up 4 bases, with 19 bases separating them. Germline CDR1 and CDR2: MDHEN and SYDVKM. Unique molecular identifiers featured in how the TCRbeta library was prepared. TCRdb re-called the PCR reads through MiXCR, storing one row per CDR3 protein. The sample records about 580,000 distinct CDR3 sequences, 25% to 30% being singletons. This clonotype was sampled from a boy in the first two years of life with Wiskott-Aldrich syndrome, due to receive a stem cell transplant. Sample: PBMCs, taken before TCRalphabeta/CD19-depleted stem cell transplant. The V call is TRBV28, the J call TRBJ2-1; the D call may be TRBD1 or TRBD2 (5 bases each). CDR3 protein: CASEFRDRRYNEQFF. In nucleotides, the CDR3 is TGTGCCAGTGAATTCCGGGACCGGCGGTACAATGAGCAGTTCTTC.